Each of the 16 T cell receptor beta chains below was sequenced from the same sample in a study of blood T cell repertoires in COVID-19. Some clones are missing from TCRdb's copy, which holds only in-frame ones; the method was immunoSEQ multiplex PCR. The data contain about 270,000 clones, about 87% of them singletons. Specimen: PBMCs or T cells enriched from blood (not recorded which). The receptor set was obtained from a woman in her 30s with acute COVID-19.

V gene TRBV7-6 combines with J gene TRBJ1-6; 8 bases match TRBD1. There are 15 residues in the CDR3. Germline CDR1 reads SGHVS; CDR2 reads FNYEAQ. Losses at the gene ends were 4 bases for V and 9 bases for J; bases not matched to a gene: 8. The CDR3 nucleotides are TGTGCCAGCAGCTCGAACAGGGGGACTTCTTCACCCCTCCACTTT. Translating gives CASSSNRGTSSPLHF. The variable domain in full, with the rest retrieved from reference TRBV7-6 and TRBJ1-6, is GAGVSQSPRYKVTKRGQDVALRCDPISGHVSLYWYRQALGQGPEFLTYFNYEAQQDKSGLPNDRFSAERPEGSISTLTIQRTEQRDSAMYRCASSSNRGTSSPLHFGNGTRLTVT.

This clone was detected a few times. CDR3 nucleotide sequence: TGTGCCAGCGGACAGGGCTATCAGGTTGGCAATCAGCCCCAGCATTTT. Amino acid sequence: CASGQGYQVGNQPQHF. The chain joins TRBV19 to TRBJ1-5; 8 bases agree with TRBD1. Germline V gives CDR1 LNHDA, CDR2 SQIVND (reference sequence). Germline trimming cut 9 bases from V and 2 bases from J; bases unmatched to any gene: 12. The CDR3 sequence is 16 residues long.

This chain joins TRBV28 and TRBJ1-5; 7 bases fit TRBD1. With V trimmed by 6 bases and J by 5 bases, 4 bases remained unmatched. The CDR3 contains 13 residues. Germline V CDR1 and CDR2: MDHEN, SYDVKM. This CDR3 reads CASRSGQHQPQHF. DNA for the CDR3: TGTGCCAGCAGATCGGGACAGCATCAGCCCCAGCATTTT.

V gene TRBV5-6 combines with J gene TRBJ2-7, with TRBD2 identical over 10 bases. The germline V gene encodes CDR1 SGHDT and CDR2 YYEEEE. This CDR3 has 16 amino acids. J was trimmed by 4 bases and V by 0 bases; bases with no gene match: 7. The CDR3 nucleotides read TGTGCCAGCAGCTTGGGAGGACTAGCGGTAATATACGAGCAGTACTTC. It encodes CASSLGGLAVIYEQYF.

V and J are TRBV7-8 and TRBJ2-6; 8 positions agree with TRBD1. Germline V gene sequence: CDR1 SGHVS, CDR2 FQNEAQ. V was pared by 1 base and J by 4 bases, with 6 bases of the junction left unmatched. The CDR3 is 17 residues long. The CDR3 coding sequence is TGTGCCAGCAGCTTAGTGGTCAGGGGGCGCGGGGCCAACGTCCTGACTTTC. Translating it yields CASSLVVRGRGANVLTF.

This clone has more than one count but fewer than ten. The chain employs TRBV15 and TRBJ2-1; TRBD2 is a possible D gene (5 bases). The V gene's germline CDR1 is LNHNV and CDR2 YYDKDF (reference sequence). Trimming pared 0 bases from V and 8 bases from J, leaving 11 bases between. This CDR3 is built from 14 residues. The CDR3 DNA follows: TGTGCCACCAGCAGAGATCTTGCGGGCGATGAGCAGTTCTTC. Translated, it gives CATSRDLAGDEQFF.

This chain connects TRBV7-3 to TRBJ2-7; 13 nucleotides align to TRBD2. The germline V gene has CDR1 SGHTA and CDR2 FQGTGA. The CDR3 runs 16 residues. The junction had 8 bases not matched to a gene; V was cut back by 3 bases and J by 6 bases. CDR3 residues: CASSLGTSGTTGEQYF. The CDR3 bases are TGTGCCAGCAGCTTGGGGACTAGCGGGACCACAGGCGAGCAGTACTTC. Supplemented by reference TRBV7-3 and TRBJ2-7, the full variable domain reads GAGVSQTPSNKVTEKGKYVELRCDPISGHTALYWYRQSLGQGPEFLIYFQGTGAADDSGLPNDRFFAVRPEGSVSTLKIQRTERGDSAVYLCASSLGTSGTTGEQYFGPGTRLTVT.

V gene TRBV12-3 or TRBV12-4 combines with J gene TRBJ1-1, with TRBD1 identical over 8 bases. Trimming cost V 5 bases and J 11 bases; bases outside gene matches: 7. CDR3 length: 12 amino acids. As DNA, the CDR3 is TGTGCCAGCAGTCCCGGGGACAGGATGGCTTTCTTT. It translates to CASSPGDRMAFF.

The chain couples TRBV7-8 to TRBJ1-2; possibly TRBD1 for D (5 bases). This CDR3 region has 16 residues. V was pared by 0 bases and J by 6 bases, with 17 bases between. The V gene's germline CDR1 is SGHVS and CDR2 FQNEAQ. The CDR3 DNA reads TGTGCCAGCAGCTTAGCGGCGGCAGGGCTTGAGAATGGCTACACCTTC. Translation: CASSLAAAGLENGYTF.

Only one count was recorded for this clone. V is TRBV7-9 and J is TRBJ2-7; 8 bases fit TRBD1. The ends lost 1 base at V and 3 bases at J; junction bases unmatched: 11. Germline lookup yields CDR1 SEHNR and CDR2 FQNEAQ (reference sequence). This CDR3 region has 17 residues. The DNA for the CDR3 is TGTGCCAGCAGCTTAGATGGTTCAGGGGGCGTCCTCTACGAGCAGTACTTC. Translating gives CASSLDGSGGVLYEQYF.

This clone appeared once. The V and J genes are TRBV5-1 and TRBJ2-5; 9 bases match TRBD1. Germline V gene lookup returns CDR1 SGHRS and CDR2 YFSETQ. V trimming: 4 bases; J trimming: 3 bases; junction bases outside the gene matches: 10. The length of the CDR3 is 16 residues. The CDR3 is CASSPLGTGSEETQYF. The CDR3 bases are TGCGCCAGCAGCCCCCTGGGGACAGGGTCGGAAGAGACCCAGTACTTC.

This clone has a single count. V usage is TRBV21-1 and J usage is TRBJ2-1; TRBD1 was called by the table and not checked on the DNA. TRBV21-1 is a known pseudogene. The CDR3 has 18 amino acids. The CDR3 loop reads CASSKWRSRDRSGNEQFF. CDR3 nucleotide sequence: TGTGCCAGCAGCAAGTGGAGATCCCGGGACAGGTCGGGCAATGAGCAGTTCTTC.

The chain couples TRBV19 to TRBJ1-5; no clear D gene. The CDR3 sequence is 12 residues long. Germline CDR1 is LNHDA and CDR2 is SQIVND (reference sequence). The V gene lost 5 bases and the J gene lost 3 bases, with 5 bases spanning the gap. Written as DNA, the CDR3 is TGTGCCAGTAGTGGAGACAATCAGCCCCAGCATTTT. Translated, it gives CASSGDNQPQHF.

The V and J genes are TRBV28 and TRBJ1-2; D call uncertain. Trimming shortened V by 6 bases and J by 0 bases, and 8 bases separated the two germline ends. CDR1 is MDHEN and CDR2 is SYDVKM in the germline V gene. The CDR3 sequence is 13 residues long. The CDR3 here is CASSRSSNYGYTF. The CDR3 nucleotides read TGTGCCAGCAGCCGTTCTTCTAACTATGGCTACACCTTC.

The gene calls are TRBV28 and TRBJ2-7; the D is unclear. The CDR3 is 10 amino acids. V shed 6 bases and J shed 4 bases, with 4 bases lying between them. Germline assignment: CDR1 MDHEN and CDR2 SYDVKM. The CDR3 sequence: CASSHYEQYF. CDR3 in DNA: TGTGCCAGCAGCCATTACGAGCAGTACTTC.

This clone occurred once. CDR3 sequence (DNA): TGTGCCACCAGTGATATAGCGGGGACCGGGGAGCTGTTTTTT. It translates to CATSDIAGTGELFF. The chain employs TRBV24-1 and TRBJ2-2, with 8 bases matching TRBD2. The CDR3 has 14 amino acids. The J segment lost 5 bases and the V segment lost 3 bases, leaving 1 base of the junction unmatched. Germline CDR1 is KGHDR and CDR2 is SFDVKD.